This T cell receptor beta chain was found in a study of shared clonotypes between healthy human individuals. Study-level points and caveats: Around 5% was the fraction of naive CD4 clonotypes found shared across a few donors. As a rule, naive subsets had a larger estimated richness than memory subsets.

CDR1 is ENHRY, CDR2 SYGVKD, per germline. The V end lost 10 bases, the J end lost 0 bases, and 16 bases lay between the germline ends. This CDR3 contains 14 residues. The authors divided CD4+ cells into CD45RA+ naive and CD45RA-negative memory subsets. The repertoire was sequenced with immunoSEQ multiplex PCR; TCRdb's copy has only in-frame clones and lacks some. Among hundreds of thousands of clones, around 96% were seen once, and the ten largest hold under 0.06%. As for this clone: The antigen remains undetermined.

This chain joins TRBV10-3 and TRBJ2-7, with D possibly TRBD1 on 6 matching bases. The sample consisted of naive CD4+ T cells sorted from blood. Specified subset: CD45RA+ positively selected. The TCR was taken from a woman in her 30s in good health. This chain's CDR3 is CATSGQGSSYEQYF. In DNA form, the CDR3 reads TGTGCCACCTCCGGCCAGGGGAGCTCCTACGAGCAGTACTTC.